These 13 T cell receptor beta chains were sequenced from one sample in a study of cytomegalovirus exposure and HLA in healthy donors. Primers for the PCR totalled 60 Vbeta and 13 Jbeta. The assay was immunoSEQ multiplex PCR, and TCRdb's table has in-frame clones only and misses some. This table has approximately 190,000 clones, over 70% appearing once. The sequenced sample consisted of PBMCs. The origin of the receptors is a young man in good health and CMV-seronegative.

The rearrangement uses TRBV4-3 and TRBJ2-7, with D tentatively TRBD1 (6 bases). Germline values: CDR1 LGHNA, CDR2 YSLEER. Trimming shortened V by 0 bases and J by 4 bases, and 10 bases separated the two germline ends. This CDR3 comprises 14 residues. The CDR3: CASSQEYREYEQYF. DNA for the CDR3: TGCGCCAGCAGCCAAGAATACAGGGAGTACGAGCAGTACTTC.

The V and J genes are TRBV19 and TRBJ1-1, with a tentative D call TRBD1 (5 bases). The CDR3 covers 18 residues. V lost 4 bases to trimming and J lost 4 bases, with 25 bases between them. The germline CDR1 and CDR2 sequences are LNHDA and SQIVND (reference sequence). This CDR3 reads CASSTSGRVVVVATEAFF. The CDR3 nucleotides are TGTGCCAGTAGTACCTCGGGCAGGGTGGTAGTCGTAGCCACTGAAGCTTTCTTT.

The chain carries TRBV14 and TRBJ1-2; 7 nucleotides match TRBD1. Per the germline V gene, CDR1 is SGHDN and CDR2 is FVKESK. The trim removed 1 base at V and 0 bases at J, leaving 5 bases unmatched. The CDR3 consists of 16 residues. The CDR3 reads CASSQGGQQANYGYTF. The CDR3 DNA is TGTGCCAGCAGCCAAGGGGGACAGCAAGCTAACTATGGCTACACCTTC.

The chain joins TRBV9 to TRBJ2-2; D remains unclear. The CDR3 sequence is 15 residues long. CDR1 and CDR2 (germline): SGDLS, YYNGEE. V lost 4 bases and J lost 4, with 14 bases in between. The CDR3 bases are TGTGCCAGCAGCCTCCAGGCCCTATCCACCGGGGAGCTGTTTTTT. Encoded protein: CASSLQALSTGELFF. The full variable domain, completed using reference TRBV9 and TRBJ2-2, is DSGVTQTPKHLITATGQRVTLRCSPRSGDLSVYWYQQSLDQGLQFLIQYYNGEERAKGNILERFSAQQFPDLHSELNLSSLELGDSALYFCASSLQALSTGELFFGEGSRLTVL.

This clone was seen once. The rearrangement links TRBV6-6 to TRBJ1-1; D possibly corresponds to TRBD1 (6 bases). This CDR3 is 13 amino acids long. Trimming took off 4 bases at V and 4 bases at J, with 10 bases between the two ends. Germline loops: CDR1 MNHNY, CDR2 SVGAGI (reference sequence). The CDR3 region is CASSSGVPTEAFF. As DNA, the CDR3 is TGTGCCAGCAGTTCAGGGGTTCCCACTGAAGCTTTCTTT.

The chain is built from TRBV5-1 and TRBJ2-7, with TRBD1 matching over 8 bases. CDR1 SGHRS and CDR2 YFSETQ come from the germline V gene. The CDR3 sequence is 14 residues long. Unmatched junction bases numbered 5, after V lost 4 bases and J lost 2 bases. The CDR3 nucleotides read TGCGCCAGCAGCGGAACAGGGGGTCCCTACGAGCAGTACTTC. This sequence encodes CASSGTGGPYEQYF.

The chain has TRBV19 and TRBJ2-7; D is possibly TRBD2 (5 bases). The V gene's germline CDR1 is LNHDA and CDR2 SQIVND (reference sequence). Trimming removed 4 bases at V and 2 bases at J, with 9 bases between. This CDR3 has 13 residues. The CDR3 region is CASSRGLTYEQYF. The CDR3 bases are TGTGCCAGTAGTAGAGGGTTAACCTACGAGCAGTACTTC.

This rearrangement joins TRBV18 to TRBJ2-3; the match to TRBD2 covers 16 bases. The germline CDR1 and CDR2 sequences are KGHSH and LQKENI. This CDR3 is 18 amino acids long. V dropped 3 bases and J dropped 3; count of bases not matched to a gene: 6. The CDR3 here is CASSPAGLAGGRTDTQYF. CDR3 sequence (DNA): TGTGCCAGCTCACCCGCGGGACTAGCGGGGGGGCGTACAGATACGCAGTATTTT. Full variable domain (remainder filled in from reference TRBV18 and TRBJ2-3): NAGVMQNPRHLVRRRGQEARLRCSPMKGHSHVYWYRQLPEEGLKFMVYLQKENIIDESGMPKERFSAEFPKEGPSILRIQQVVRGDSAAYFCASSPAGLAGGRTDTQYFGPGTRLTVL.

CDR3 loop: CASSVSGNEQFF. The CDR3, as DNA: TGTGCCAGCAGCGTATCCGGGAATGAGCAGTTCTTC. V is TRBV9 and J is TRBJ2-1, with D unresolved. Germline assignment: CDR1 SGDLS and CDR2 YYNGEE. V lost 1 base to trimming and J lost 7 bases, with 6 bases between them. The CDR3 has 12 residues.

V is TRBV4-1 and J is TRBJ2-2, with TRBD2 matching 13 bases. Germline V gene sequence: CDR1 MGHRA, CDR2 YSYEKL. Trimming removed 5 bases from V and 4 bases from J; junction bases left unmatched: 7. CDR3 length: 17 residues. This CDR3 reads CASSSRTSGRATGELFF. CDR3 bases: TGCGCCAGCAGCTCAAGGACTAGCGGGAGAGCCACCGGGGAGCTGTTTTTT.

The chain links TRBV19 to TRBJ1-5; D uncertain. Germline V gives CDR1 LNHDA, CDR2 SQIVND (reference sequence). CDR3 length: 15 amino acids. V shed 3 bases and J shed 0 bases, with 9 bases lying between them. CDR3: CASSIMRDSNQPQHF. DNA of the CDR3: TGTGCCAGTAGTATTATGAGGGATAGCAATCAGCCCCAGCATTTT.

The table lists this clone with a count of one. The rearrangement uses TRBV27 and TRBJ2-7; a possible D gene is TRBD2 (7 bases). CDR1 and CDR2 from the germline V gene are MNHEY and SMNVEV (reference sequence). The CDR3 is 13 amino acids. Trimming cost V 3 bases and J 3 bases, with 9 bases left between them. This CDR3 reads CASSLRGGYEQYF. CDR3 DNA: TGTGCCAGCAGTTTGAGGGGGGGCTACGAGCAGTACTTC.

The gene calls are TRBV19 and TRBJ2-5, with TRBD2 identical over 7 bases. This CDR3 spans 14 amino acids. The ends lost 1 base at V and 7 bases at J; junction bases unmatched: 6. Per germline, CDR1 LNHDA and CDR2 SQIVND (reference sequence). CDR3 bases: TGTGCCAGTAGTATAGTTGCGGGAGAAGGGACCCAGTACTTC. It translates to CASSIVAGEGTQYF.